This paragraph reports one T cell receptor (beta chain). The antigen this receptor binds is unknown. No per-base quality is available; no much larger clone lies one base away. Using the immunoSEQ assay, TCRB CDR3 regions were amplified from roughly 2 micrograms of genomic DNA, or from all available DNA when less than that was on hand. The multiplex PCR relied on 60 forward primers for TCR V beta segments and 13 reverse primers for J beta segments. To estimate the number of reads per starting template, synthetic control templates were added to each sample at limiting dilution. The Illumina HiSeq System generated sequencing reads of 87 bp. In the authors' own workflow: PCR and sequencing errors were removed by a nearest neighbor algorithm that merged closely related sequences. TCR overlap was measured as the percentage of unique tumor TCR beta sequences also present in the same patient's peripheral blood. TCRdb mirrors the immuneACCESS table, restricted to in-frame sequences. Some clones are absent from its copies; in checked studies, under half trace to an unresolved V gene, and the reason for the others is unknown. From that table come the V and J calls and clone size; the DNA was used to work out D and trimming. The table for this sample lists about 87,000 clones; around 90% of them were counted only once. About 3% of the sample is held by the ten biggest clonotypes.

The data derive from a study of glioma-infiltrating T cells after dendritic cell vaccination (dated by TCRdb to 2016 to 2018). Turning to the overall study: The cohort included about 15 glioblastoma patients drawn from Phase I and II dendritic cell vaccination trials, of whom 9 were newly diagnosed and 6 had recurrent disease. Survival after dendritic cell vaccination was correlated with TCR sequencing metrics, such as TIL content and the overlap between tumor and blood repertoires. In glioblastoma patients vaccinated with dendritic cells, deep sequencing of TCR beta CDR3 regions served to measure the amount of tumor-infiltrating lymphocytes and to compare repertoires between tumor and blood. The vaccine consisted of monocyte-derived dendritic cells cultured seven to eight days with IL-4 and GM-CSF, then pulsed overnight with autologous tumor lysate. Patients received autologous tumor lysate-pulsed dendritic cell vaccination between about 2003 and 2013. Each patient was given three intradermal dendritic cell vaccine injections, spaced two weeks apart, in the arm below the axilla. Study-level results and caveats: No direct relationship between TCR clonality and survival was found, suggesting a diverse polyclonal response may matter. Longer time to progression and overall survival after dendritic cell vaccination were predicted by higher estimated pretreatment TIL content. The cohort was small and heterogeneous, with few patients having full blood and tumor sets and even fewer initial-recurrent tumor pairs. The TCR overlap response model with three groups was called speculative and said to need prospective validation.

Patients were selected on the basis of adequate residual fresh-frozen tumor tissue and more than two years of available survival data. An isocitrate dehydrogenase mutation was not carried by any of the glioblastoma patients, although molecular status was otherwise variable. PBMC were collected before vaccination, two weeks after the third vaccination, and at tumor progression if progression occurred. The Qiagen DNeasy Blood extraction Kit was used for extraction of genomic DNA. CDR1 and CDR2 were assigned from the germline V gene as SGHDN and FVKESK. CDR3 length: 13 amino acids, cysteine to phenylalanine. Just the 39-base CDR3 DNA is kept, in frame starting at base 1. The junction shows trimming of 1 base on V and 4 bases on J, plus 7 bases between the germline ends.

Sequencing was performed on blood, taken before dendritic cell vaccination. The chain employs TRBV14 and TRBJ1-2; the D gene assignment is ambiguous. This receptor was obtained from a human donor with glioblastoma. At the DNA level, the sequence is TGTGCCAGCAGCCAAGGCCGGTTCTATGGCTACACCTTC. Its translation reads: CASSQGRFYGYTF.